The 31 T cell receptor beta chains presented below share a single source sample, sequenced in a study of blood T cells in healthy people across ages. With a J-beta primer mix and a sample-barcoded 5' primer, a second PCR ran about 7 to 12 cycles. TCRdb analysed the 5' RACE reads with MiXCR anew, one entry per CDR3 protein. The data contain 650,000 to 900,000 distinct CDR3 sequences, around 62% of them singletons. Sequencing input: blood. Receptors originate from a man between 25 and 39 years old in good health.

In its sample, this clonotype was seen a few times. J is TRBJ2-6 and V is TRBV27; tentatively, D is TRBD2 (5 bases). This CDR3 is 16 amino acids long. Germline assignment: CDR1 MNHEY and CDR2 SMNVEV (reference sequence). Between the trimmed V and J ends, which lost 5 bases and 0 bases, there was a span of 11 bases. The CDR3 sequence: CASSGESRSGANVLTF. CDR3 coding DNA: TGTGCCAGCAGTGGGGAGTCTCGCTCTGGGGCCAACGTCCTGACTTTC.

This clonotype was found a few times. The chain has TRBV15 and TRBJ2-7, with D possibly being TRBD1 or TRBD2 (5 bases each). CDR3 size: 13 residues. The V end was cut by 5 bases, the J end by 3 bases, with 11 bases between. CDR1 is LNHNV, CDR2 YYDKDF, per germline (reference sequence). In DNA form, the CDR3 reads TGTGCCACCAGCGCCGGGACGTTCTACGAGCAGTACTTC. It codes for CATSAGTFYEQYF.

V and J are TRBV28 and TRBJ2-1; 9 nucleotides line up with TRBD2. The CDR3 is 13 residues long. Losses at the gene ends were 6 bases for V and 6 bases for J; bases not matched to a gene: 3. The germline CDR1 and CDR2 sequences are MDHEN and SYDVKM. CDR3 DNA: TGTGCCAGCAGGGAGACTAGCGGCAATGAGCAGTTCTTC. Its protein is CASRETSGNEQFF.

This clonotype was detected a few times. V gene TRBV6-6 combines with J gene TRBJ2-1; 11 bases agree with TRBD2. Germline trimming cut 5 bases from V and 1 base from J; bases unmatched to any gene: 4. The CDR3 is 16 amino acids. Germline CDR1 MNHNY, CDR2 SVGAGI (reference sequence). CDR3 sequence: CASSHRTSGSYNEQFF. The CDR3 DNA sequence: TGTGCCAGCAGTCATCGGACTAGCGGGTCCTACAATGAGCAGTTCTTC.

This chain connects TRBV7-9 to TRBJ2-7, with 12 bases lining up with TRBD2. The CDR3 is made up of 14 amino acids. Germline V lookup: CDR1 SEHNR, CDR2 FQNEAQ (reference sequence). Trimming cost V 7 bases and J 4 bases; bases outside gene matches: 5. In DNA, the CDR3 is TGTGCCAGCACCACACTAGCGGGGGGTTACGAGCAGTACTTC. Amino acid sequence: CASTTLAGGYEQYF. Variable domain in full (rest from reference TRBV7-9 and TRBJ2-7): DTGVSQNPRHKITKRGQNVTFRCDPISEHNRLYWYRQTLGQGPEFLTYFQNEAQLEKSRLLSDRFSAERPKGSFSTLEIQRTEQGDSAMYLCASTTLAGGYEQYFGPGTRLTVT.

This clonotype turned up a few times. The chain combines TRBV20-1 with TRBJ2-1; a possible D gene is TRBD2 (6 bases). CDR1 is DFQATT and CDR2 is SNEGSKA in the germline V gene (reference sequence). CDR3 length equals 12 residues. Between the trimmed V and J ends, which lost 4 bases and 3 bases, there was a span of 7 bases. This chain's CDR3 is CSATGSYNEQFF. Written as DNA, the CDR3 is TGCAGTGCTACCGGGAGCTACAATGAGCAGTTCTTC.

J is TRBJ2-1 and V is TRBV27, with D possibly being TRBD1 (6 bases). The ends were cut back, 6 bases at V and 0 bases at J, with 12 bases in the middle. The CDR3 consists of 15 residues. Germline CDR1 and CDR2: MNHEY and SMNVEV (reference sequence). As DNA, the CDR3 is TGTGCCAGCAGCAGGACAGAGAGCTCCTACAATGAGCAGTTCTTC. Translating it yields CASSRTESSYNEQFF.

The CDR3 loop is CASSQEGQEAFF. The DNA of the CDR3 is TGTGCCAGCAGCCAAGAAGGGCAGGAAGCTTTCTTT. The chain has TRBV14 and TRBJ1-1; D gene uncertain. Germline CDR1 and CDR2: SGHDN and FVKESK. The V gene lost 0 bases and the J gene lost 8 bases, with 7 bases spanning the gap. This CDR3 has 12 amino acids.

The chain joins TRBV27 to TRBJ2-1, with D uncertain. Between the trimmed V and J ends, which lost 1 base and 5 bases, there was a span of 6 bases. In germline, CDR1 is MNHEY, CDR2 SMNVEV (reference sequence). This CDR3 is built from 13 residues. This CDR3 is CASSLFPNNEQFF. The CDR3 DNA is TGTGCCAGCAGTTTATTCCCTAACAATGAGCAGTTCTTC.

CDR3 nucleotide sequence: TGTGCCAGCAGCCAAGGCGGGACAGATACACCTAAGCAGTTCTTC. Its translation is CASSQGGTDTPKQFF. V usage is TRBV4-2 and J usage is TRBJ2-1; a possible D gene is TRBD1 (7 bases). The CDR3 is 15 residues long. Deletions cut 1 base from V and 11 bases from J, with 18 bases between. Per the germline V gene, CDR1 is LGHNA and CDR2 is YNFKEQ.

This clonotype appeared once. This sequence joins TRBV20-1 and TRBJ2-3; TRBD2 agrees at 15 bases. The CDR3 has 16 residues. V lost 6 bases, J lost 6 bases, and 10 bases stayed unmatched. Germline V gene lookup returns CDR1 DFQATT and CDR2 SNEGSKA (reference sequence). The CDR3 loop is CSAPGLAGGIGDTQYF. CDR3 nucleotide sequence: TGCAGTGCCCCCGGACTAGCGGGGGGGATAGGGGATACGCAGTATTTT.

The chain has TRBV7-2 and TRBJ2-7; D unresolved. The CDR3 length is 11 residues. Trimming removed 5 bases from V and 7 bases from J, with 9 bases in between. Germline assignment: CDR1 SGHTA and CDR2 FQGNSA. CDR3 coding DNA: TGTGCCAGCAGCCTAATGGAAGAGCAGTACTTC. Its translation is CASSLMEEQYF.

This clonotype was observed a handful of times. The chain is built from TRBV5-1 and TRBJ2-1; D is perhaps TRBD2 (6 bases). V was clipped by 0 bases and J by 3 bases, with 16 bases between them. This CDR3 has 17 residues. The germline CDR1 and CDR2 sequences are SGHRS and YFSETQ. CDR3 amino acids: CASSLAPAGRGYNEQFF. The CDR3 region has the DNA TGCGCCAGCAGCTTGGCCCCCGCGGGACGGGGCTACAATGAGCAGTTCTTC.

To note about this clonotype: The CDR3 does not end in the conserved phenylalanine or tryptophan, so this is likely a read error. This sequence joins TRBV28 and TRBJ1-4; D might be TRBD1 (5 bases). The CDR3 extends over 16 amino acids. Germline V lookup: CDR1 MDHEN, CDR2 SYDVKM. V lost 2 bases and J 2 bases, leaving 12 bases between the germline ends. The CDR3 bases are TGTGCCAGCAGTTTACTTAGGGGATCTACTAATGAAAAACTGTTTTTG. Translation gives CASSLLRGSTNEKLFL.

The chain employs TRBV20-1 and TRBJ2-1, with D possibly being TRBD2 (5 bases). V lost 0 bases and J 6 bases, leaving 18 bases between the germline ends. Germline V gives CDR1 DFQATT, CDR2 SNEGSKA (reference sequence). The CDR3 consists of 16 residues. The CDR3 nucleotides read TGCAGTGCTAGAGATCTGGTTAGCGCGGAGACCAATGAGCAGTTCTTC. It translates to CSARDLVSAETNEQFF.

The chain joins TRBV18 to TRBJ1-5, with TRBD1 identical over 8 bases. The trim removed 3 bases at V and 5 bases at J, leaving 0 bases unmatched. This CDR3 is 13 amino acids long. Germline V gene data show CDR1 as KGHSH and CDR2 as LQKENI. The chain's CDR3 is CASSPGQDQPQHF. DNA for the CDR3: TGTGCCAGCTCACCGGGACAGGATCAGCCCCAGCATTTT.

The CDR3 loop is CATSATTSGRTDTQYF. The CDR3 DNA reads as TGTGCCACCAGTGCTACGACTAGCGGGCGCACAGATACGCAGTATTTT. The V gene is TRBV24-1, the J gene TRBJ2-3; TRBD2 matches 10 bases. After removal of 5 bases from V and 1 base from J, the junction contained 5 bases not matched to a gene. CDR1 is KGHDR and CDR2 is SFDVKD in the germline V gene. The CDR3 length is 16 residues.

The CDR3 reads CASRGNYNEQFF. Written as DNA, the CDR3 is TGCGCCAGCAGGGGGAACTACAATGAGCAGTTCTTC. The chain carries TRBV10-2 and TRBJ2-1; D is undetermined. This CDR3 has 12 residues. V gave up 6 bases and J gave up 3 bases, with 6 bases separating them. CDR1 is WSHSY, CDR2 SAAADI, per germline.

The chain links TRBV5-1 to TRBJ2-3; TRBD2 aligns across 9 bases. The junction had 5 bases not matched to a gene; V was cut back by 0 bases and J by 0 bases. CDR1 is SGHRS and CDR2 is YFSETQ in the germline V gene. The CDR3 length is 17 residues. The CDR3 loop is CASSLAGGGDSTDTQYF. The CDR3 nucleotides are TGCGCCAGCAGCTTGGCTGGCGGGGGGGATAGCACAGATACGCAGTATTTT.

The chain has TRBV4-3 and TRBJ1-2; TRBD1 might be the D (5 bases). Trimming removed 1 base at V and 5 bases at J, with 17 bases between. Per germline, CDR1 LGHNA and CDR2 YSLEER. CDR3 size: 16 residues. The CDR3, as DNA: TGCGCCAGCAGCCAAGCGGGAGGGGAAACCGGGTATGGCTACACCTTC. It translates to CASSQAGGETGYGYTF.

The gene calls are TRBV3-1 and TRBJ2-5, with a tentative D call TRBD1 (6 bases). The V end was cut by 0 bases, the J end by 2 bases, with 16 bases between. From germline, CDR1 is LGHDT and CDR2 YNNKEL (reference sequence). There are 17 residues in the CDR3. CDR3 sequence (DNA): TGTGCCAGCAGCCAAGATGCCGGGGACACTTTTCAAGAGACCCAGTACTTC. It translates to CASSQDAGDTFQETQYF.

This clonotype was counted only a few times. The rearrangement joins TRBV12-3 or TRBV12-4 to TRBJ2-7; 8 bases line up with TRBD1. The trim removed 5 bases at V and 5 bases at J, leaving 2 bases unmatched. CDR3 length equals 12 residues. This CDR3 reads CASSTDRDEQYF. In DNA form, the CDR3 reads TGTGCCAGCAGTACGGACAGGGACGAGCAGTACTTC.

The chain employs TRBV18 and TRBJ1-5; 7 bases are shared with TRBD1. The J segment lost 2 bases and the V segment lost 3 bases, leaving 10 bases of the junction unmatched. Germline CDR1 is KGHSH and CDR2 is LQKENI. The CDR3 has 17 residues. The CDR3 loop is CASSPRTQGNGNQPQHF. The CDR3 DNA follows: TGTGCCAGCTCACCGAGAACACAGGGGAATGGCAATCAGCCCCAGCATTTT.

This clonotype was picked up many times. The chain has TRBV6-2 or TRBV6-3 and TRBJ2-7; 8 bases are a match to TRBD1. V was pared by 8 bases and J by 3 bases, with 0 bases of the junction left unmatched. The CDR3 spans 11 residues. Germline assignment: CDR1 MNHEY and CDR2 SVGEGT. The CDR3 nucleotides read TGTGCCAGCGGACAGGGCTACGAGCAGTACTTC. Its protein is CASGQGYEQYF.

This chain joins TRBV6-2 or TRBV6-3 and TRBJ1-5; D uncertain. V was cut by 6 bases and J by 3 bases, with 18 bases left in between. The CDR3 covers 16 residues. The germline V gene has CDR1 MNHEY and CDR2 SVGEGT. This CDR3 reads CASSSLGVQPNQPQHF. The CDR3 DNA reads TGTGCCAGCAGCTCCCTCGGGGTACAGCCCAATCAGCCCCAGCATTTT.

In its sample, this clonotype was seen a few times. CDR3 in amino acids: CASSPIDRFGEQYF. The CDR3 nucleotides are TGTGCCAGCTCACCAATTGACAGGTTTGGGGAGCAGTACTTC. V is TRBV18 and J is TRBJ2-5; D possibly corresponds to TRBD1 (6 bases). Germline V CDR1 and CDR2: KGHSH, LQKENI. With 2 bases removed from V and 11 bases from J, the gap between germline ends came to 18 bases. The CDR3 contains 14 residues.

This chain joins TRBV7-6 and TRBJ2-3, with 11 positions matching TRBD2. The junction had 13 bases not matched to a gene; V was cut back by 2 bases and J by 0 bases. Germline V gives CDR1 SGHVS, CDR2 FNYEAQ. This CDR3 spans 20 amino acids. CDR3 amino acids: CASSLNRGTSGDSSTDTQYF. The CDR3 coding sequence is TGTGCCAGCAGCTTAAATAGGGGGACTAGCGGCGACTCTAGCACAGATACGCAGTATTTT.

The chain carries TRBV20-1 and TRBJ1-2, with 8 nucleotides matching TRBD1. The CDR3 is 14 amino acids. Germline CDR1 reads DFQATT; CDR2 reads SNEGSKA (reference sequence). J was trimmed by 0 bases and V by 7 bases; bases with no gene match: 7. The CDR3 sequence is CSVQIQGANYGYTF. The CDR3 nucleotides are TGCAGTGTTCAGATACAGGGGGCTAACTATGGCTACACCTTC.

The rearrangement uses TRBV20-1 and TRBJ2-3; TRBD2 matches at 9 bases. The CDR3 sequence is 14 residues long. The junction had 8 bases not matched to a gene; V was cut back by 5 bases and J by 5 bases. The germline V gene has CDR1 DFQATT and CDR2 SNEGSKA (reference sequence). As DNA, the CDR3 is TGCAGTGCTGCCGCGGGACTAGCAGGAGATACGCAGTATTTT. Its translation: CSAAAGLAGDTQYF.

The chain combines TRBV7-9 with TRBJ2-4, with D uncertain. CDR1 and CDR2 from the germline V gene are SEHNR and FQNEAQ (reference sequence). V was trimmed by 5 bases and J by 15 bases, leaving 5 bases between them. This CDR3 is built from 8 residues. The CDR3 region has the DNA TGTGCCAGCAGCCCCACGTACTTC. It translates to CASSPTYF.

The chain links TRBV4-2 to TRBJ1-2; perhaps TRBD1 as D (5 bases). CDR1 LGHNA and CDR2 YNFKEQ come from the germline V gene. The CDR3 has 16 residues. V was cut by 4 bases and J by 1 base, with 16 bases left in between. The CDR3 protein is CASSRERTRYNYGYTF. Here the CDR3 DNA reads TGTGCCAGCAGCCGAGAAAGGACACGTTATAACTATGGCTACACCTTC.